This TCR beta chain stems from a study of T cell changes during pregnancy in multiple sclerosis. V shed 6 bases and J shed 2 bases, with 14 bases lying between them. CDR1 and CDR2 (germline): LNHDA, SQIVND (reference sequence). The CDR3 extends over 15 amino acids. The repertoire was sequenced with immunoSEQ multiplex PCR; TCRdb's copy has only in-frame clones and lacks some. The sample shows tens of thousands of clones, approximately 91% of them seen only once. The sample was CD4+ T cells from peripheral blood mononuclear cells, taken in the third trimester of pregnancy. This rearrangement joins TRBV19 to TRBJ1-5; the D gene is possibly TRBD1 (5 bases). The clonotype comes from a female donor in good health, enrolled as a control in a pregnancy study. The CDR3 DNA sequence: TGTGCCAGTAGGTTGGAGCAGGGCGGCAATCAGCCCCAGCATTTT. Translated: CASRLEQGGNQPQHF. Based on the CDR3 plus reference TRBV19 and TRBJ1-5, the full variable domain is DGGITQSPKYLFRKEGQNVTLSCEQNLNHDAMYWYRQDPGQGLRLIYYSQIVNDFQKGDIAEGYSVSREKKESFPLTVTSAQKNPTAFYLCASRLEQGGNQPQHFGDGTRLSIL.